This is a list of T cell receptor beta chains from one sample in a study of T cells in tuberculosis. Clones were sequenced by immunoSEQ multiplex PCR, and TCRdb holds only the in-frame ones, with some missing. The table records over 30,000 clones, 87% of them present only once. Specimen: PBMCs, collected at tuberculosis diagnosis. These receptors originate from an adult with tuberculosis. Both conserved end residues are part of each CDR3. A D gene is named only where the DNA matches it firmly. The size field is filled for only some rows; it gives once, few, many or a size class.

v_call	d_call	j_call	clone_size	cdr3_aa	cdr3_nt
TRBV18	NA	TRBJ1-1	NA	CASSNYAGTEAFF	TGTGCCAGCTCAAACTACGCGGGCACTGAAGCTTTCTTT
TRBV13	NA	TRBJ2-7	NA	CASSSTGRGPYEQYF	TGTGCCAGCAGCTCAACAGGGCGTGGACCCTACGAGCAGTACTTC
TRBV30	NA	TRBJ1-2	NA	CAWSVRRTAHGYTF	TGTGCCTGGAGCGTAAGACGCACAGCCCATGGCTACACCTTC
TRBV4-2	TRBD1	TRBJ2-7	NA	CASSGTGFGNEQYF	TGTGCCAGCAGCGGGACAGGGTTTGGGAACGAGCAGTACTTC
TRBV28	TRBD1	TRBJ1-4	NA	CASSSPGGRNEKLFF	TGTGCCAGCAGTTCTCCAGGGGGGCGTAATGAAAAACTGTTTTTT
TRBV30	NA	TRBJ1-2	once	CAWTVPHFRQYYGYTF	TGTGCCTGGACTGTACCCCATTTCAGACAGTACTATGGCTACACCTTC
TRBV29-1	NA	TRBJ1-2	NA	CSVEAGDYGYTF	TGCAGCGTTGAGGCAGGGGACTATGGCTACACCTTC
TRBV2	NA	TRBJ1-5	NA	CASSEYRDNQPQHF	TGTGCCAGCAGTGAGTACAGGGACAATCAGCCCCAGCATTTT
TRBV28	NA	TRBJ1-5	NA	CASRDRNNQPQHF	TGTGCCAGCAGAGACAGGAACAATCAGCCCCAGCATTTT
TRBV7-9	NA	TRBJ2-5	NA	CASSLVLQETQYF	TGTGCCAGCAGCTTAGTCCTGCAAGAGACCCAGTACTTC
TRBV15	TRBD1	TRBJ1-2	NA	CATSRPGQGRNYGYTF	TGTGCCACCAGCAGGCCGGGACAGGGGAGGAACTATGGCTACACCTTC
TRBV27	NA	TRBJ2-2	NA	CASSPGSLRLFF	TGTGCCAGCAGTCCGGGAAGCCTTAGGCTGTTTTTT
TRBV6-1	TRBD1	TRBJ2-2	NA	CASRYRGGGELFF	TGTGCCAGCAGATACAGGGGTGGCGGGGAGCTGTTTTTT
TRBV5-1	TRBD2	TRBJ2-2	NA	CASSPLLGGSGTGELFF	TGCGCCAGCAGCCCCCTTCTCGGGGGGTCGGGCACCGGGGAGCTGTTTTTT
TRBV5-1	TRBD2	TRBJ2-2	NA	CASSLRTSGNGELFF	TGCGCCAGCAGCTTGAGGACTAGCGGGAACGGGGAGCTGTTTTTT
TRBV5-1	NA	TRBJ1-6	NA	CASSLVEGRGSPLHF	TGCGCCAGCAGCTTGGTGGAGGGACGGGGATCACCCCTCCACTTT
TRBV25-1	TRBD1	TRBJ2-5	NA	CASSESVGQGRETQYF	TGTGCCAGCAGTGAATCTGTCGGACAGGGGAGGGAGACCCAGTACTTC
TRBV6-1	TRBD1	TRBJ1-5	NA	CASRITGGGQPQHF	TGTGCCAGTAGAATTACAGGGGGAGGTCAGCCCCAGCATTTT
TRBV6-6	TRBD2	TRBJ2-7	NA	CASTPTAWGEGEQYF	TGTGCCAGCACCCCCACAGCGTGGGGGGAGGGCGAGCAGTACTTC
TRBV5-4	NA	TRBJ2-7	NA	CASTPGALSYEQYF	TGTGCCAGCACCCCAGGGGCCCTCTCCTACGAGCAGTACTTC
TRBV4-3	TRBD2	TRBJ2-3	NA	CASSQDRAGSTDTQYF	TGCGCCAGCAGCCAAGATCGAGCGGGGAGCACAGATACGCAGTATTTT
TRBV5-3	NA	TRBJ1-1	NA	CARSLKRRSLNTEAFF	TGTGCCAGAAGCTTGAAGCGACGAAGTTTGAACACTGAAGCTTTCTTT
TRBV9	NA	TRBJ2-3	NA	CASSVAGVVSDTQYF	TGTGCCAGCAGCGTAGCGGGAGTAGTGTCAGATACGCAGTATTTT
TRBV28	NA	TRBJ1-5	NA	CASSSIQEINQPQHF	TGTGCCAGCAGTTCGATACAGGAGATCAATCAGCCCCAGCATTTT
TRBV2	TRBD1	TRBJ1-4	NA	CASTSETGGFEKLFF	TGTGCCAGCACCTCAGAGACAGGGGGCTTTGAAAAACTGTTTTTT
TRBV6-4	NA	TRBJ2-7	NA	CASSVWTYYEQYF	TGTGCCAGCAGCGTGTGGACTTACTACGAGCAGTACTTC
TRBV7-2	TRBD1	TRBJ1-5	NA	CASSLDRGGNQPQHF	TGTGCCAGCAGCTTAGACAGGGGAGGCAATCAGCCCCAGCATTTT
TRBV29-1	NA	TRBJ2-2	NA	CSVPSYGANTGELFF	TGCAGCGTCCCAAGCTACGGGGCGAACACCGGGGAGCTGTTTTTT
TRBV14	NA	TRBJ1-1	NA	CASSQGQGKNTEAFF	TGTGCCAGCAGCCAAGGGCAGGGGAAGAACACTGAAGCTTTCTTT
TRBV19	TRBD1	TRBJ1-1	NA	CASSVPQGANTEAFF	TGTGCCAGTAGTGTCCCACAGGGGGCGAACACTGAAGCTTTCTTT
TRBV5-4	TRBD2	TRBJ2-1	NA	CASSSGGSGTYNEQFF	TGTGCCAGCAGTTCTGGGGGTAGCGGGACCTACAATGAGCAGTTCTTC
TRBV9	TRBD2	TRBJ2-7	NA	CASSVGTSGGNYEQYF	TGTGCCAGCAGCGTAGGCACTAGCGGGGGTAACTACGAGCAGTACTTC
TRBV4-3	TRBD1	TRBJ1-6	few	CASSPGTGIVSPLHF	TGCGCCAGCAGCCCCGGGACAGGGATTGTTTCACCCCTCCACTTT
TRBV5-1	NA	TRBJ2-6	NA	CASSQTTAGANVLTF	TGCGCCAGCAGCCAGACAACAGCCGGGGCCAACGTCCTGACTTTC
TRBV2	TRBD1	TRBJ1-1	NA	CAIRTGGNTEAFF	TGTGCCATCCGGACAGGAGGGAACACTGAAGCTTTCTTT
TRBV10-3	NA	TRBJ2-5	NA	CAISDQAGGETQYF	TGTGCCATCAGTGATCAGGCAGGGGGGGAGACCCAGTACTTC
TRBV28	TRBD2	TRBJ2-2	NA	CASTKFSGSGELFF	TGTGCCAGCACTAAATTTAGCGGGTCCGGGGAGCTGTTTTTT
TRBV5-1	TRBD2	TRBJ2-7	NA	CASSLPLDGRAGRYEQYF	TGCGCCAGCAGCTTGCCCCTAGATGGGAGGGCCGGAAGATACGAGCAGTACTTC
TRBV11-2	NA	TRBJ2-7	NA	CASSTPEGGPYEQYF	TGTGCCAGCAGCACCCCCGAGGGGGGGCCCTACGAGCAGTACTTC
TRBV15	NA	TRBJ1-1	NA	CATSLGEGAEAFF	TGTGCCACCTCCCTCGGGGAGGGGGCTGAAGCTTTCTTT
TRBV11-2	NA	TRBJ2-3	NA	CASSPPASGGGTDTQYF	TGTGCCAGCAGCCCCCCCGCATCGGGCGGGGGCACAGATACGCAGTATTTT